Detailed here is one T cell receptor (beta chain). This clonotype was counted many times. No antigen is known for it. No base quality information exists; no much larger clone differs at one position. The CDR3 numbers 15 residues from cysteine through phenylalanine. The DNA shown is the 45-base CDR3, in frame from base 1. V and J are trimmed by 9 bases and 3 bases, and the gene matches miss 14 bases of the junction. CDR1 and CDR2 are drawn from the germline V gene: SGDLS, YYNGEE. The data are from a study of CD8 T cells in ankylosing spondylitis (dated by TCRdb to between 2016 and 2019). Regarding the research as a whole: The study set out to find disease-linked TCR variants by profiling T cell receptor beta repertoires in ankylosing spondylitis patients and healthy donors. The full study cohort comprised around 25 ankylosing spondylitis patients and approximately 100 healthy donors. Peripheral blood was sampled, and synovial fluid was additionally collected from ankylosing spondylitis patients.

The paper as a whole reports these results and caveats: Blood from ankylosing spondylitis patients appeared to be characterized by a TCR beta motif composed of about eight highly homologous amino acid variants. The disease-linked clones showed a CD8+ phenotype and occurred at relatively low frequencies in peripheral blood. The disease-linked clones were reported as significantly enriched in matched synovial fluid samples from ankylosing spondylitis patients. Some TCR beta motif variants had previously been reported in synovial fluid and blood of reactive arthritis patients, which suggested common disease-initiation mechanisms.

Sequencing instrument: Illumina HiSeq 2500. Quantitative 5'-RACE with molecular barcodes was the method used to prepare the TCR beta libraries. Turning to the authors' computational methods: A new computational method, built on a probabilistic model of VDJ rearrangement, was used to identify disease-linked TCR variants. TCRdb's own reprocessing of the public reads used fastp at Q25 and MiXCR and kept productive beta chains. Entries that share a CDR3 protein sequence are merged under the most common genes and DNA. TCRdb assigned the V and J calls; the authors' analysis was not used. This sample is represented by about 240,000 distinct CDR3 sequences; around 9.2% of them were singletons. The ten largest clones add up to over 6.5% of the sample.

Sequenced: blood, either unsorted or a sorted T cell fraction (not recorded which). The chain links TRBV9 with TRBJ2-7; TRBD2 matches 8 bases in the middle. The source is a male donor with ankylosing spondylitis or in good health (not recorded which). The DNA sequence is as follows: TGTGCCAACTCGTGCCGGGGACTAGGGTTCTACGAGCAGTACTTC. Its amino acids are CANSCRGLGFYEQYF.